This T cell receptor beta chain was sequenced in a study of breast tumors, draining lymph nodes, adjacent tissues. V was trimmed by 3 bases and J by 0 bases, leaving 18 bases between them. This CDR3 is built from 18 residues. TCRdb re-analysed the multiplex PCR reads in MiXCR, keeping a single row per CDR3 protein. This table has approximately 13,000 distinct CDR3 sequences, 60% to 75% appearing once. As regards this clonotype: Its antigen is still unknown.

Study results and caveats: Tumor TCR diversity was below lymph nodes but above nontumor tissue. The data were judged consistent with most tumor T cells coming from lymph node and expanding in tumor.

Sequencing was done on a sample of tumor-adjacent breast tissue. V usage is TRBV12-3 or TRBV12-4 and J usage is TRBJ1-5, with a tentative D call TRBD1 (5 bases). The origin of this receptor is a female donor with breast cancer. Some clones in this sample may be carry-over from other donors' samples. The CDR3 coding sequence is TGTGCCAGCAGTTTGGGCCGACGGGACTGGAGTAGCAATCAGCCCCAGCATTTT. Translating gives CASSLGRRDWSSNQPQHF.